The sequence of this TCR beta chain was determined in a study of regulatory T cells in long-lasting Graves disease. Time point noted: newly diagnosed GD, antithyroid drugs for less than 3 months. Construction of the TCR library relied on RNA isolated from PBMCs. The germline gives CDR1 MNHNS, CDR2 SASEGT. Trimming removed 2 bases at V and 6 bases at J, with 2 bases between. The CDR3 totals 11 residues. This clonotype was observed many times. Building the TCR beta libraries relied on iRepertoire HTBI primers, and CDR3 regions underwent Arm-PCR. TCRdb reprocessed the multiplex PCR reads with MiXCR, giving one entry per CDR3 protein. This sample has 450,000 to 650,000 distinct CDR3 sequences, with roughly a sixth found just once. These sequences were also reported in another study, on T cells in Graves' hyperthyroidism and ophthalmopathy.

This TCR was recovered from a woman between 40 and 65 years old with Graves disease. Source: peripheral blood mononuclear cells (PBMCs), taken at new diagnosis, from a patient treated with antithyroid drugs. The chain is built from TRBV6-1 and TRBJ2-1; no firm D call. CDR3 in DNA: TGTGCCAGCAGTGAACTCAATGAGCAGTTCTTC. Translated: CASSELNEQFF.